This record covers a single T cell receptor (beta chain). V lost 4 bases and J 3 bases, leaving 19 bases between the germline ends. The CDR3 covers 16 residues. CDR1 is SGHRS and CDR2 is YFSETQ in the germline V gene. These data originate in a study of blood T cell repertoires in COVID-19. For the study at large: Sites in the United States, Italy and Spain provided acute and convalescent COVID-19 samples. Sample material is recorded as cDNA or gDNA derived from T cells, B-cell-depleted T cells, or PBMCs.

The assay was immunoSEQ multiplex PCR, and TCRdb's table has in-frame clones only and misses some. This table holds 120,000 or so clones, roughly 79% found once. The chain joins TRBV5-1 to TRBJ2-5; D is perhaps TRBD1 (6 bases). The sequence was obtained from a woman aged 80 or older with active or convalescent COVID-19. Material: peripheral blood. The CDR3: CASSVQGSSREETQYF. CDR3 nucleotide sequence: TGCGCCAGCAGCGTACAGGGTAGTTCCAGAGAAGAGACCCAGTACTTC.